These 16 T cell receptor beta chains share one sample of origin, sequenced in a study of technical replicates of blood from several donors. Here immunoSEQ multiplex PCR was the method, and the copy in TCRdb shows in-frame clones only, minus some. This table has about 76,000 clones, 80% to 90% appearing once. Sequencing was done on a sample of PBMCs. These receptor sequences come from a human donor in good health. Some clones in this sample may be carry-over from other donors' samples.

The V and J genes are TRBV2 and TRBJ2-1; 11 nucleotides align to TRBD2. CDR1 and CDR2 from the germline V gene are SNHLY and FYNNEI. The CDR3 is made up of 15 amino acids. With 6 bases clipped from V and 10 bases from J, the junction kept 11 bases outside the gene matches. CDR3 sequence: CASRHSGRAIVEQFF. The CDR3 DNA sequence: TGTGCCAGCAGACATAGCGGGAGGGCCATCGTCGAGCAGTTCTTC.

This CDR3 reads CASSPGQGRAYNSPLHF. The CDR3 DNA reads as TGTGCCAGCAGCCCAGGACAGGGAAGGGCTTATAATTCACCCCTCCACTTT. The chain recombines TRBV5-4 with TRBJ1-6, with 8 nucleotides matching TRBD1. Unmatched junction bases numbered 10, after V lost 4 bases and J lost 4 bases. CDR3 size: 17 residues. Germline loops: CDR1 SGHNT, CDR2 YYREEE (reference sequence). The entire variable domain, with the rest obtained from reference TRBV5-4 and TRBJ1-6, is as follows: ETGVTQSPTHLIKTRGQQVTLRCSSQSGHNTVSWYQQALGQGPQFIFQYYREEENGRGNFPPRFSGLQFPNYSSELNVNALELDDSALYLCASSPGQGRAYNSPLHFGNGTRLTVT.

V gene TRBV7-9 combines with J gene TRBJ2-2; 10 bases map to TRBD2. CDR3 length: 15 amino acids. Germline values: CDR1 SEHNR, CDR2 FQNEAQ (reference sequence). The trim removed 3 bases at V and 5 bases at J, leaving 3 bases unmatched. The CDR3 bases are TGTGCCAGCAGCTTCCCGGGACTAGCGACCGGGGAGCTGTTTTTT. Amino acid sequence: CASSFPGLATGELFF.

V gene TRBV7-3 combines with J gene TRBJ1-2; no clear D gene. Germline V gene sequence: CDR1 SGHTA, CDR2 FQGTGA. The CDR3 is 13 amino acids. Trimming removed 5 bases from V and 6 bases from J, with 13 bases in between. The CDR3 is CASSQTVNHGYTF. DNA for the CDR3: TGTGCCAGCAGCCAAACAGTCAACCATGGCTACACCTTC.

J is TRBJ1-6 and V is TRBV14; a weak D match, TRBD1 (6 bases). Germline CDR1 is SGHDN and CDR2 is FVKESK. The CDR3 covers 13 residues. Between the trimmed V and J ends, which lost 4 bases and 9 bases, there was a span of 10 bases. CDR3 protein: CASSPRGGSPLHF. DNA of the CDR3: TGTGCCAGCAGCCCAAGGGGGGGTTCACCCCTCCACTTT. Drawing the rest from reference TRBV14 and TRBJ1-6, the complete variable domain is EAGVTQFPSHSVIEKGQTVTLRCDPISGHDNLYWYRRVMGKEIKFLLHFVKESKQDESGMPNNRFLAERTGGTYSTLKVQPAELEDSGVYFCASSPRGGSPLHFGNGTRLTVT.

The chain couples TRBV6-7 to TRBJ2-1; D ambiguous. TRBV6-7 is identified as an open reading frame with a role that is uncertain. The CDR3 is 15 residues long. Trimming took 0 bases from V and 5 from J, leaving 11 bases between them. The CDR3 here is CASSYSERVNNEQFF. In DNA form, the CDR3 reads TGTGCCAGCAGTTACTCGGAACGGGTCAACAATGAGCAGTTCTTC.

This clone is a singleton in its sample. V gene TRBV11-2 combines with J gene TRBJ2-7; 7 nucleotides agree with TRBD2. The CDR3 is 15 residues long. V dropped 1 base and J dropped 2; count of bases not matched to a gene: 5. The germline gives CDR1 SGHAT, CDR2 FQNNGV. CDR3 DNA: TGTGCCAGCAGCTTAGGAGCGGGATCTCCCTACGAGCAGTACTTC. Its protein product is CASSLGAGSPYEQYF.

This clone was observed a few times. This sequence joins TRBV18 and TRBJ1-1; D unclear. Trimming pared 3 bases from V and 4 bases from J, leaving 9 bases between. In germline, CDR1 is KGHSH, CDR2 LQKENI. CDR3 length equals 13 residues. The CDR3 reads CASSPQGSTEAFF. The CDR3 DNA reads TGTGCCAGCTCACCCCAAGGGAGCACTGAAGCTTTCTTT.

Concerning this clone: One end of the junction is discordant with germline, which a read error may explain. This rearrangement joins TRBV7-9 to TRBJ2-7; D gene unclear. This CDR3 contains 10 residues. Germline CDR1 reads SEHNR; CDR2 reads FQNEAQ (reference sequence). The DNA for the CDR3 is TGTGCCAGCAGCTTAGGACATCAAGTTTTC. Translating it yields CASSLGHQVF.

This chain joins TRBV7-2 and TRBJ1-2; 9 positions match TRBD1. The CDR3 is 13 amino acids. V gave up 8 bases and J gave up 6 bases; unmatched junction bases: 7. The germline V gene encodes CDR1 SGHTA and CDR2 FQGNSA. The CDR3 sequence is CASSRDREHGYTF. The CDR3 DNA sequence: TGTGCCAGCTCACGGGACAGGGAGCATGGCTACACCTTC.

This clone has a single count. The gene calls are TRBV5-1 and TRBJ2-1; 11 bases agree with TRBD2. CDR3 length: 16 amino acids. V lost 3 bases, J lost 5 bases, and 7 bases stayed unmatched. Germline CDR1 SGHRS, CDR2 YFSETQ. The DNA of the CDR3 is TGCGCCAGCAGCTCAGTAGCGGGGGGGCAGAACAATGAGCAGTTCTTC. Protein sequence: CASSSVAGGQNNEQFF.

This chain uses TRBV5-6 with TRBJ2-3; possibly TRBD2 for D (5 bases). Germline CDR1 and CDR2: SGHDT and YYEEEE. V was cut by 4 bases and J by 0 bases, with 18 bases left in between. The CDR3 extends over 17 amino acids. The CDR3 nucleotides read TGTGCCAGCAGCCCGGGATTGGTGGGCTCTAGCACAGATACGCAGTATTTT. This encodes CASSPGLVGSSTDTQYF.

This chain links TRBV30 with TRBJ1-1; no reliable D call. Trimming removed 0 bases from V and 1 base from J, with 6 bases in between. CDR3 size: 13 residues. In germline, CDR1 is GTSNPN, CDR2 SVGIG (reference sequence). The CDR3 bases are TGTGCCTGGAGTGTTCTAACGAACACTGAAGCTTTCTTT. Its protein is CAWSVLTNTEAFF.

The J gene is TRBJ1-6, the V gene TRBV7-2, with TRBD1 identical over 11 bases. The length of the CDR3 is 17 residues. The germline CDR1 and CDR2 sequences are SGHTA and FQGNSA. The V segment lost 6 bases and the J segment 3 bases; nucleotides outside the gene matches: 7. The chain's CDR3 is CASRPDRGLGYNSPLHF. The CDR3 DNA reads TGTGCCAGCAGGCCGGACAGGGGGCTTGGCTATAATTCACCCCTCCACTTT.

The rearrangement links TRBV5-1 to TRBJ2-3; D gene uncertain. V shed 0 bases and J shed 3 bases, with 8 bases lying between them. The CDR3 has 14 amino acids. CDR1 is SGHRS, CDR2 YFSETQ, per germline. In DNA form, the CDR3 reads TGCGCCAGCAGCTTGGCCCCAGCGACAGATACGCAGTATTTT. It is translated as CASSLAPATDTQYF.

The chain has TRBV5-6 and TRBJ1-4; D unresolved. The CDR3 runs to 16 residues. V dropped 1 base and J dropped 2 bases, with 12 bases sitting between them. Germline lookup yields CDR1 SGHDT and CDR2 YYEEEE. As DNA, the CDR3 is TGTGCCAGCAGCTTGTTTCTTGAACAGACTAATGAAAAACTGTTTTTT. Translated, it gives CASSLFLEQTNEKLFF.